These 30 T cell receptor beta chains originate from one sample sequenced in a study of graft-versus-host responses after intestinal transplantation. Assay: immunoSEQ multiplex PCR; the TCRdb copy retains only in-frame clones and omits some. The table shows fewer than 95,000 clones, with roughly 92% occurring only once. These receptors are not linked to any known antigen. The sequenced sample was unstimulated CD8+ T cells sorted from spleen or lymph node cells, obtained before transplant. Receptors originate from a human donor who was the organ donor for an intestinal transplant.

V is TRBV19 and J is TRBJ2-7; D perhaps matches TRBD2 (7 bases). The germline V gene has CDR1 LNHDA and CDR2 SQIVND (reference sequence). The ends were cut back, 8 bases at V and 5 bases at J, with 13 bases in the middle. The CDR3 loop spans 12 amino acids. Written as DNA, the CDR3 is TGTGCCAGTGGGGAGGGGGTCAACGAGCAGTACTTC. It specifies CASGEGVNEQYF.

CDR3 sequence: CASSQWLAGGHYEQFF. DNA of the CDR3: TGCGCCAGCAGCCAATGGTTAGCGGGGGGGCACTATGAGCAGTTCTTC. The chain has TRBV4-1 and TRBJ2-1; 11 nucleotides align to TRBD2. The germline V gene has CDR1 MGHRA and CDR2 YSYEKL. Germline trimming cut 2 bases from V and 8 bases from J; bases unmatched to any gene: 8. The CDR3 is 16 residues long.

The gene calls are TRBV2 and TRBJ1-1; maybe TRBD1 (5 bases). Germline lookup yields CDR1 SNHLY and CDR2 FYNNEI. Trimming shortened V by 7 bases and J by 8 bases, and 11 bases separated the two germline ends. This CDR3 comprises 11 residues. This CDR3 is CASTKGVEAFF. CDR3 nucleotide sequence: TGTGCCAGCACCAAAGGGGTGGAAGCTTTCTTT.

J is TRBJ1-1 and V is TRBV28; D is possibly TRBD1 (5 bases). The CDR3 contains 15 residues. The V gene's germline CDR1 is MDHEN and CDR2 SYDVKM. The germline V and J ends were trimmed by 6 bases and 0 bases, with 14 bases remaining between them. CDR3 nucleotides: TGTGCCAGCAGAACCAAGGGGTCGATGAACACTGAAGCTTTCTTT. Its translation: CASRTKGSMNTEAFF.

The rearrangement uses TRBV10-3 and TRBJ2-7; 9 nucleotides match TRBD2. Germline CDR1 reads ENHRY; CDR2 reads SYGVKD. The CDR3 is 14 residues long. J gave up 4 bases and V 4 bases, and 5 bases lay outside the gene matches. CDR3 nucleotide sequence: TGTGCCATCAGTGGAAGCGGGGGGCGGTACGAGCAGTACTTC. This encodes CAISGSGGRYEQYF.

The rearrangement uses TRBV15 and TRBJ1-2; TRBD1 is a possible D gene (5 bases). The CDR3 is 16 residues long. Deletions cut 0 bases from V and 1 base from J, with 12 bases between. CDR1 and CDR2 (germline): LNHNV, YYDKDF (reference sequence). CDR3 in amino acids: CATSRDRQQLNYGYTF. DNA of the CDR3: TGTGCCACCAGCAGAGATCGACAGCAACTTAACTATGGCTACACCTTC. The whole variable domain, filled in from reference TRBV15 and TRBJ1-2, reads DAMVIQNPRYQVTQFGKPVTLSCSQTLNHNVMYWYQQKSSQAPKLLFHYYDKDFNNEADTPDNFQSRRPNTSFCFLDIRSPGLGDTAMYLCATSRDRQQLNYGYTFGSGTRLTVV.

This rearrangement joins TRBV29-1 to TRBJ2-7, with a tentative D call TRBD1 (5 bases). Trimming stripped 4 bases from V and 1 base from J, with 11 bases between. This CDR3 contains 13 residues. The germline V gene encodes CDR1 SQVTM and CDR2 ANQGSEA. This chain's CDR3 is CSVVPDSSYEQYF. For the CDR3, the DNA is TGCAGCGTTGTCCCCGACAGTTCCTACGAGCAGTACTTC.

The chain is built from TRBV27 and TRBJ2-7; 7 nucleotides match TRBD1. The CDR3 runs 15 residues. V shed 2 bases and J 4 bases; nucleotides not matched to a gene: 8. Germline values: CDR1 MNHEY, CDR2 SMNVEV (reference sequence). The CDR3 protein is CASSLHRQGHYEQYF. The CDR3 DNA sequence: TGTGCCAGCAGTTTACACCGACAGGGTCATTACGAGCAGTACTTC.

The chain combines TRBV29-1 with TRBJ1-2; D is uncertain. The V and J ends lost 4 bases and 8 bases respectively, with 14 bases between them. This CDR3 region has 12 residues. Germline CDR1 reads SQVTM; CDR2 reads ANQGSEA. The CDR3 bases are TGCAGCGTTGCTCGGGAATCGCGCGGCTACACCTTC. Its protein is CSVARESRGYTF.

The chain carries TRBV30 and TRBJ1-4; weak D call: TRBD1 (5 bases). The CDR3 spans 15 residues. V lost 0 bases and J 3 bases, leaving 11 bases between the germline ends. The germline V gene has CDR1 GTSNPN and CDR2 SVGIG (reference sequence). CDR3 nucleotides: TGTGCCTGGAGTGTGTGGGGGGGAGCTAATGAAAAACTGTTTTTT. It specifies CAWSVWGGANEKLFF.

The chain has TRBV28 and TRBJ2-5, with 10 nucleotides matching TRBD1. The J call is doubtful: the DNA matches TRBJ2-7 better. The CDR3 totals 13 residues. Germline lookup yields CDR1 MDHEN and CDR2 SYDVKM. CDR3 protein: CASSGQGAYEQYF. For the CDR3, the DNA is TGTGCCAGCAGCGGACAGGGGGCCTACGAGCAGTACTTC.

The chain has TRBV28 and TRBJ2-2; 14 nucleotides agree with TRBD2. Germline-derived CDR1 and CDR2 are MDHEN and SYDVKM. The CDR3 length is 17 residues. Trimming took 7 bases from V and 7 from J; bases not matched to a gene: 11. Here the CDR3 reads CASKTSGGADDDGELFF. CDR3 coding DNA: TGTGCCAGCAAGACTAGCGGGGGGGCCGATGATGACGGGGAGCTGTTTTTT.

The CDR3 is CASSARSGASGDTQYF. The DNA of the CDR3 is TGTGCCAGCAGCGCCCGTAGCGGGGCCTCAGGGGATACGCAGTATTTT. The V call is TRBV9, the J call TRBJ2-3; 8 bases line up with TRBD2. Unmatched junction bases numbered 12, after V lost 3 bases and J lost 6 bases. This CDR3 is 16 amino acids long. Germline loops: CDR1 SGDLS, CDR2 YYNGEE.

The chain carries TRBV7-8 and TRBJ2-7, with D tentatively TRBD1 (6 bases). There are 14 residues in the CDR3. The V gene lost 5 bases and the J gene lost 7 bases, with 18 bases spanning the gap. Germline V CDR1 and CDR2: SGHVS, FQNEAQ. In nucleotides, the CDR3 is TGTGCCAGCAGCGAGAGGACAGTGATAAGGGAGCAGTACTTC. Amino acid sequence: CASSERTVIREQYF.

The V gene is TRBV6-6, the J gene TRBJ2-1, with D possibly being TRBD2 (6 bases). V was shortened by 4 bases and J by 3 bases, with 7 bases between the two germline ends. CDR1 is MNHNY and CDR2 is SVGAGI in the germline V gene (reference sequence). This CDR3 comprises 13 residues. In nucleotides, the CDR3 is TGTGCCAGCAGTTTGGACTACTACAATGAGCAGTTCTTC. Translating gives CASSLDYYNEQFF.

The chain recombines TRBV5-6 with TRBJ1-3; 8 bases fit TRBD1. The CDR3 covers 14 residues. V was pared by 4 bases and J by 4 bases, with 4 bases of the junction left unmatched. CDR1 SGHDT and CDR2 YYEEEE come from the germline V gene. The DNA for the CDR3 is TGTGCCAGCAGCGTAGGGACAGGCGGAAACACCATATATTTT. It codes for CASSVGTGGNTIYF.

CDR3 sequence reads: CASSLLGQANSPLHF. The DNA for the CDR3 is TGTGCCAGCAGTTTATTAGGACAGGCGAATTCACCCCTCCACTTT. The chain uses TRBV27 and TRBJ1-6, with TRBD1 matching over 7 bases. The CDR3 loop spans 15 amino acids. The junction had 4 bases not matched to a gene; V was cut back by 1 base and J by 7 bases. Germline V gene sequence: CDR1 MNHEY, CDR2 SMNVEV (reference sequence).

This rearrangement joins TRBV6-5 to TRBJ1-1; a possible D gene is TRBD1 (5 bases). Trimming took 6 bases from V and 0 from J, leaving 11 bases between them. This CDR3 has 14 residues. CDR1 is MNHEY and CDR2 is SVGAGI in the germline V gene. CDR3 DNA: TGTGCCAGCAGCTTCAGGGATATGAACACTGAAGCTTTCTTT. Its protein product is CASSFRDMNTEAFF.

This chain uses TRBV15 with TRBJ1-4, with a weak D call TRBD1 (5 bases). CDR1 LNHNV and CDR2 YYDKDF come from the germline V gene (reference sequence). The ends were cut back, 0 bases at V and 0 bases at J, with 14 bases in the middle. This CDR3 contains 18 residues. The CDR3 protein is CATSRDLGKGPTNEKLFF. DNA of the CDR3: TGTGCCACCAGCAGAGATCTTGGGAAGGGGCCAACTAATGAAAAACTGTTTTTT.

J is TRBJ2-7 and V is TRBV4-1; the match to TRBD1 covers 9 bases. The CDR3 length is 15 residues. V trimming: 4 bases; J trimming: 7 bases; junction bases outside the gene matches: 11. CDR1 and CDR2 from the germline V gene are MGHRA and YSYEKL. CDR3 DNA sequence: TGCGCCAGCAGCCCGCGGACAGGGGAGGCCGTAGAGCAGTACTTC. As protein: CASSPRTGEAVEQYF.

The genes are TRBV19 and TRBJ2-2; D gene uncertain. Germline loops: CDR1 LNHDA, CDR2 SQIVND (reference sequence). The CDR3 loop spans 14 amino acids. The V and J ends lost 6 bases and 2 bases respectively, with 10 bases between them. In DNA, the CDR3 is TGTGCCAGTAGCCCGACTGGAAACACCGGGGAGCTGTTTTTT. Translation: CASSPTGNTGELFF.

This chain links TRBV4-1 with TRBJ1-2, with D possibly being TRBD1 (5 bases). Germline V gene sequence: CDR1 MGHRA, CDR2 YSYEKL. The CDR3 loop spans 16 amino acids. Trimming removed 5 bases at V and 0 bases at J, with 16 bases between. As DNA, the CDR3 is TGCGCCAGCAGCTACTCCCCGGGACTTTCTAACTATGGCTACACCTTC. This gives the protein CASSYSPGLSNYGYTF.

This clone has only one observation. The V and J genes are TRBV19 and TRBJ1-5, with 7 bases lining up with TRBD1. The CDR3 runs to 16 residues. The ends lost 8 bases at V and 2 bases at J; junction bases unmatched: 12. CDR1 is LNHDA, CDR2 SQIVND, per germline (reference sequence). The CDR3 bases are TGTGCCAGTTCGACAGGGCTGGTTAATCGCAATCAGCCCCAGCATTTT. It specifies CASSTGLVNRNQPQHF.

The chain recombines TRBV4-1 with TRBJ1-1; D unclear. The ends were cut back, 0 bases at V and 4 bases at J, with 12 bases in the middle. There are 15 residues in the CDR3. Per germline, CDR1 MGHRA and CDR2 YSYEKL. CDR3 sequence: CASSQETGRITEAFF. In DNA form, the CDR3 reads TGCGCCAGCAGCCAAGAGACGGGTCGGATCACTGAAGCTTTCTTT.

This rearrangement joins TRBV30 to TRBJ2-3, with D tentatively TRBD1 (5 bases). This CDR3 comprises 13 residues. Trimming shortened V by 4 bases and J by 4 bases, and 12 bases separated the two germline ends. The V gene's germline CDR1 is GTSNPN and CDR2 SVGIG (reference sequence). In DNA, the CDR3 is TGTGCCTGGATTCATCAGGGCCCAGATACGCAGTATTTT. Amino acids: CAWIHQGPDTQYF.

The CDR3 here is CASGFAGTGTYEQYF. The CDR3 DNA reads TGTGCTAGTGGCTTCGCCGGGACAGGGACCTACGAGCAGTACTTC. The chain combines TRBV12-5 with TRBJ2-7; 9 bases align to TRBD1. The CDR3 has 15 amino acids. Trimming removed 6 bases from V and 2 bases from J; junction bases left unmatched: 8. CDR1 is LGHNT and CDR2 is FRNRAP in the germline V gene.

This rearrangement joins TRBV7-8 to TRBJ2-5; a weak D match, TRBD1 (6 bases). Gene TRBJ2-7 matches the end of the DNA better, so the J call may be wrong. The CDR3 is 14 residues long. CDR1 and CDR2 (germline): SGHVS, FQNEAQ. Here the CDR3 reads CASSLAGAAYEQYF. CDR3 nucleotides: TGTGCCAGCAGCTTAGCGGGGGCGGCCTACGAGCAGTACTTC.

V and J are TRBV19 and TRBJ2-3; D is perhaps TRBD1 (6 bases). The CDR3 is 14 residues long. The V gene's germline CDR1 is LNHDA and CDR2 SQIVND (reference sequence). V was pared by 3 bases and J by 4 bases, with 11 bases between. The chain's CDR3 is CASSIGGSPDTQYF. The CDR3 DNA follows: TGTGCCAGTAGTATTGGGGGCAGCCCAGATACGCAGTATTTT.

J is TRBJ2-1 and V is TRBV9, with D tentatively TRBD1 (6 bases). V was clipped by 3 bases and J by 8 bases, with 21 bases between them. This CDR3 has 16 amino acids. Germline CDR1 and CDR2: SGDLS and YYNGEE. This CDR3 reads CASSASPRQAGYEQFF. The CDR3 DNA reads TGTGCCAGCAGCGCCTCCCCAAGACAGGCAGGGTATGAGCAGTTCTTC.

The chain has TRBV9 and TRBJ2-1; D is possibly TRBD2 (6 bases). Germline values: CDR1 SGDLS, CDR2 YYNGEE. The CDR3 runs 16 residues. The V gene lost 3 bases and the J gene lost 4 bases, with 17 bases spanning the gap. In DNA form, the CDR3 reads TGTGCCAGCAGCGGGGTGGGGGGTCCGGAGTACAATGAGCAGTTCTTC. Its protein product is CASSGVGGPEYNEQFF.